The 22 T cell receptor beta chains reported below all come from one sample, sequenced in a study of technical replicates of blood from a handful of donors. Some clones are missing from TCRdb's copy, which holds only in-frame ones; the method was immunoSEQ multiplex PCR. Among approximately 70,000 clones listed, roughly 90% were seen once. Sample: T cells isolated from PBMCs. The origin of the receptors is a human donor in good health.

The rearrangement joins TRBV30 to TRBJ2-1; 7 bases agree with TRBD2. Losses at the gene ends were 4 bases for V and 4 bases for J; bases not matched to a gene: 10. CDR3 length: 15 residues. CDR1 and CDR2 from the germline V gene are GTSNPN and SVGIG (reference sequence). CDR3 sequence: CAWNTGLELYNEQFF. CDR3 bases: TGTGCCTGGAATACAGGACTAGAATTATACAATGAGCAGTTCTTC.

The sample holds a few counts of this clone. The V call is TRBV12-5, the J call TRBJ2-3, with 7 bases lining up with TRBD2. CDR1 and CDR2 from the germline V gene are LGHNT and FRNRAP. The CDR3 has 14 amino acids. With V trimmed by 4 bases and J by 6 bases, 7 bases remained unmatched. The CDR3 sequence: CASGSTGEGDTQYF. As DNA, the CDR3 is TGTGCTAGTGGTTCGACCGGGGAGGGGGATACGCAGTATTTT.

For the CDR3, the DNA is TGTGCCAGCACCTCTAAAAATGAGCAGTTCTTC. Amino acid sequence: CASTSKNEQFF. The genes are TRBV6-6 and TRBJ2-1; no clear D. Trimming cost V 7 bases and J 7 bases, with 8 bases left between them. Germline V lookup: CDR1 MNHNY, CDR2 SVGAGI (reference sequence). This CDR3 spans 11 amino acids.

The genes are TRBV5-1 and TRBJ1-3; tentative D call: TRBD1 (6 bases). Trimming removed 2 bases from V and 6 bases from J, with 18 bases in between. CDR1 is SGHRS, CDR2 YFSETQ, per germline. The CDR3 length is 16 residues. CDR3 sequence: CASSLGSQGPANTIYF. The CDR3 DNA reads TGCGCCAGCAGCTTAGGCTCACAGGGTCCTGCAAACACCATATATTTT.

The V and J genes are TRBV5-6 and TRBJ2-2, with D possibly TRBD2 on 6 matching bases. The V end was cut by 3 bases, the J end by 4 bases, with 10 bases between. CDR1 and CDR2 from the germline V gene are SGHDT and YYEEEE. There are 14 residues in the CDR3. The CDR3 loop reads CASSWRDGTGELFF. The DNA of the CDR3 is TGTGCCAGCAGCTGGAGGGACGGCACCGGGGAGCTGTTTTTT. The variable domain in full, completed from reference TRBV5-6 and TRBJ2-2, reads DAGVTQSPTHLIKTRGQQVTLRCSPKSGHDTVSWYQQALGQGPQFIFQYYEEEERQRGNFPDRFSGHQFPNYSSELNVNALLLGDSALYLCASSWRDGTGELFFGEGSRLTVL.

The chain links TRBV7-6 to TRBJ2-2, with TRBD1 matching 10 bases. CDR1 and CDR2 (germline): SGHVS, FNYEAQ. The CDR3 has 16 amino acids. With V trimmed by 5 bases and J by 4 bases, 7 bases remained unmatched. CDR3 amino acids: CASSQGQGVATGELFF. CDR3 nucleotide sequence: TGTGCCAGCAGCCAAGGACAGGGGGTAGCCACCGGGGAGCTGTTTTTT.

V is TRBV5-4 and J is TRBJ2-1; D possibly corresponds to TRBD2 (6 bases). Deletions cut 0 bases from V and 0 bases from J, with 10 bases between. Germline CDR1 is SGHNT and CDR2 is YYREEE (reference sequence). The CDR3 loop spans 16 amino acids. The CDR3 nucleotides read TGTGCCAGCAGCTTGGGGGACTGGAGCTCCTACAATGAGCAGTTCTTC. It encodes CASSLGDWSSYNEQFF.

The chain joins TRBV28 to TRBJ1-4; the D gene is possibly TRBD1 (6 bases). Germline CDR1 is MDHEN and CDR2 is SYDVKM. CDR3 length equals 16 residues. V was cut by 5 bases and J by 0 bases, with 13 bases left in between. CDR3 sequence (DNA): TGTGCCAGCAGTGAAACAGGGCTCGCAACTAATGAAAAACTGTTTTTT. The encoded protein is CASSETGLATNEKLFF.

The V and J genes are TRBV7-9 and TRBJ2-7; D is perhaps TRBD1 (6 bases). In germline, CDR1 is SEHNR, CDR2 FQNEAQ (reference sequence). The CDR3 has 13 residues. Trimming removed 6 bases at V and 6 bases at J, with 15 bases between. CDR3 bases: TGTGCCAGCAGTTTAACAGGGAGAAGCGAGCAGTACTTC. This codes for CASSLTGRSEQYF.

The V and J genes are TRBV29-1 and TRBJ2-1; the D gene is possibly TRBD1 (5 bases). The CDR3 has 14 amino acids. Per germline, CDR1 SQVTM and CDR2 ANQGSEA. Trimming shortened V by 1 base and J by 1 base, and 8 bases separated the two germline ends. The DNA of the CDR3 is TGCAGCGTTGAAGGCAGGGCTTCCTACAATGAGCAGTTCTTC. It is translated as CSVEGRASYNEQFF.

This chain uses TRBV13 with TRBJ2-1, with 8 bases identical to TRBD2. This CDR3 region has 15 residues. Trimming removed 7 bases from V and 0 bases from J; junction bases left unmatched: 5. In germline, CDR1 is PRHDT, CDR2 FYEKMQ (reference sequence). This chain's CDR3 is CASIPLAGSYNEQFF. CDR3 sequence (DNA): TGTGCCAGCATTCCCCTAGCGGGCTCCTACAATGAGCAGTTCTTC.

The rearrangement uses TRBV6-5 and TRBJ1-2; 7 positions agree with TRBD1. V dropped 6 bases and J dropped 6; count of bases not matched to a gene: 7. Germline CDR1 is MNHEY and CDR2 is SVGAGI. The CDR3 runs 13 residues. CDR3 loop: CASRNTGEDGYTF. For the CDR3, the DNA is TGTGCCAGCAGAAACACAGGGGAGGATGGCTACACCTTC.

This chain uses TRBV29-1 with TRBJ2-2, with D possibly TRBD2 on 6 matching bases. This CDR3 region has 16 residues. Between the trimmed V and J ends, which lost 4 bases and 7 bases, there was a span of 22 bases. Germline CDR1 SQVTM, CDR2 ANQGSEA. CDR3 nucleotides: TGCAGCGTTGTTAGGGGTGGGAGGTCGTTTGGCGGGGAGCTGTTTTTT. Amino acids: CSVVRGGRSFGGELFF.

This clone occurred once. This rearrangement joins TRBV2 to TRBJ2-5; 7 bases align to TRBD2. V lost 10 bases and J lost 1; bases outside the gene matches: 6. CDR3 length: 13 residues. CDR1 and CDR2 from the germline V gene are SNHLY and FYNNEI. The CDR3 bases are TGTGCCAATGGGCGGGAGAGCCAAGAGACCCAGTACTTC. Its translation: CANGRESQETQYF.

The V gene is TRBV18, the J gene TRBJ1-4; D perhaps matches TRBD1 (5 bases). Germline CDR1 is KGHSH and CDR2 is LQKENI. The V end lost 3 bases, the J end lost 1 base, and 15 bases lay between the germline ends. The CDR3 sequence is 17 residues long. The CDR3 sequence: CASSPPGEWITNEKLFF. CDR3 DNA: TGTGCCAGCTCACCTCCGGGGGAATGGATAACTAATGAAAAACTGTTTTTT.

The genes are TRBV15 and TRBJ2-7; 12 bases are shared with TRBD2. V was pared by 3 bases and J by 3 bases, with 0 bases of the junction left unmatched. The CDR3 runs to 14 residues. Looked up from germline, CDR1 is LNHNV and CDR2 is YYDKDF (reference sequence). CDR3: CATSRGLAGYEQYF. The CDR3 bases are TGTGCCACCAGCAGGGGACTAGCGGGCTACGAGCAGTACTTC.

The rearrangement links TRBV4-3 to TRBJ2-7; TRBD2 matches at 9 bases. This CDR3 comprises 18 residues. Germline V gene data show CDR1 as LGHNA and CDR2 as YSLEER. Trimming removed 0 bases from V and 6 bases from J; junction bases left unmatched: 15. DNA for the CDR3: TGCGCCAGCAGCCAAGAAGGGCTCGGGCTAGCGGGATTGGGCGAGCAGTACTTC. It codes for CASSQEGLGLAGLGEQYF.

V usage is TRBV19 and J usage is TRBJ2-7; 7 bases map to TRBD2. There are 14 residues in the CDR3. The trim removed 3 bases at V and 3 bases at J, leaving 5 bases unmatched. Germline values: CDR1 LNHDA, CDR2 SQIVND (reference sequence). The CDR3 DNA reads TGTGCCAGTAGTATTAGGCGGGAGAGCTACGAGCAGTACTTC. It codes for CASSIRRESYEQYF.

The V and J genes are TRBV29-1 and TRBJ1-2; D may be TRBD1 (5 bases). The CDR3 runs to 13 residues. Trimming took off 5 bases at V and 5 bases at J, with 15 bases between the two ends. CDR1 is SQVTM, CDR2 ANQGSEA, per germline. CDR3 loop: CSVFLGGEYGYTF. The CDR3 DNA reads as TGCAGCGTTTTTTTGGGAGGGGAGTATGGCTACACCTTC.

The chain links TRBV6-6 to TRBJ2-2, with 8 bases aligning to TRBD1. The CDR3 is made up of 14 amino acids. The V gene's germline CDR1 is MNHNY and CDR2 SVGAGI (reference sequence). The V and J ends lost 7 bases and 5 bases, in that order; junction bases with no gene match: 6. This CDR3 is CASKTGGGTGELFF. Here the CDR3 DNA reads TGTGCCAGCAAAACAGGGGGTGGGACCGGGGAGCTGTTTTTT.

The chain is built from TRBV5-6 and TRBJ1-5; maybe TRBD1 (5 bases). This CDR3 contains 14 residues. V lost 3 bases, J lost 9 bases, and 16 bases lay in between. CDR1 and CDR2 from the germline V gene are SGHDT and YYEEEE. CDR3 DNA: TGTGCCAGCAGCTCTGCAGGGAATCGGTGGCCCCAGCATTTT. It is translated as CASSSAGNRWPQHF.

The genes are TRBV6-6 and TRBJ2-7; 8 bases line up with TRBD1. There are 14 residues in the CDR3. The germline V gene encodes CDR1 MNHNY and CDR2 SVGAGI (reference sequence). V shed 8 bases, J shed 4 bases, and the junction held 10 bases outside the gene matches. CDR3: CASCRQGSGYEQYF. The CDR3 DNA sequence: TGTGCCAGCTGCAGACAGGGGTCCGGGTACGAGCAGTACTTC.